This is a list of T cell receptor beta chains from one sample in a study of blood T cell repertoires in COVID-19. Some clones are missing from TCRdb's copy, which holds only in-frame ones; the method was immunoSEQ multiplex PCR. The repertoire consists of tens of thousands of clones, with around 90% occurring once and the leading ten covering roughly 15%. Sequenced: peripheral blood. These TCRs come from a male donor with acute or convalescent COVID-19. Both conserved end residues are part of each CDR3. The D gene is left open where the match is weak.

j_gene | d_gene | v_gene | CDR3nt | CDR3aa
TRBJ1-3 | NA | TRBV29-1 | TGCAGCGTGCTTGACGGGGGAAACACCATATATTTT | CSVLDGGNTIYF
TRBJ2-2 | TRBD2 | TRBV5-8 | TGTGCCAGCATCCGGGAGGCTCGCACCGGGGAGCTGTTTTTT | CASIREARTGELFF
TRBJ2-3 | TRBD1 | TRBV29-1 | TGCAGCGTACGGACAGGGGCAAGCACAGATACGCAGTATTTT | CSVRTGASTDTQYF
TRBJ2-5 | NA | TRBV2 | TGTGCCAGCAGTGGGACAGTCCAGGAGACCCAGTACTTC | CASSGTVQETQYF
TRBJ1-5 | NA | TRBV2 | TGTGCCAGCAGTCCATCCGGGGGGGCCAATCAGCCCCAGCATTTT | CASSPSGGANQPQHF
TRBJ1-1 | NA | TRBV7-2 | TGTGCCAGCAGCTTAGAACAGGGTGTTGAAGCTTTCTTT | CASSLEQGVEAFF
TRBJ2-3 | NA | TRBV4-1 | TGCGCCAGCAGCATGAGTCCGGCAGATACGCAGTATTTT | CASSMSPADTQYF
TRBJ2-5 | NA | TRBV7-6 | TGTGCCAGCAGCTTAGCGGCGGCGTGGCAGACCCAGTACTTC | CASSLAAAWQTQYF
TRBJ2-5 | NA | TRBV9 | TGTGCCAGCAGCGCGACCGGGGATATTGGTTCAGAGACCCAGTACTTC | CASSATGDIGSETQYF
TRBJ1-3 | TRBD1 | TRBV15 | TGTGCCACCAGCCCGGACAGGGGGCGGAACACCATATATTTT | CATSPDRGRNTIYF
TRBJ1-3 | NA | TRBV30 | TGTGCCTGGACAGGGGACGGAAACACCATATATTTT | CAWTGDGNTIYF
TRBJ2-1 | TRBD2 | TRBV6-2/TRBV6-3 | TGTGCCAGCAGTCAAAGCGGGGGAAACAATGAGCAGTTCTTC | CASSQSGGNNEQFF
TRBJ2-2 | TRBD1 | TRBV24-1 | TGTGCCACCAGTGATATCTCCGGACAGGGGTCCGGGGAGCTGTTTTTT | CATSDISGQGSGELFF
TRBJ2-3 | TRBD1 | TRBV3-1/TRBV3-2 | TGTGCCAGCAGGACCGGGACAGGGCGCACAGATACGCAGTATTTT | CASRTGTGRTDTQYF
TRBJ2-7 | TRBD2 | TRBV11-2 | TGTGCCAGCAGCTTAGGGCGGGGGGGTGAGCAGTACTTC | CASSLGRGGEQYF
TRBJ2-1 | NA | TRBV23-1 | TGCGCCAGCAGTCAATCAGGTCGGAGCTCCTACAATGAGCAGTTCTTC | CASSQSGRSSYNEQFF